The 27 T cell receptor beta chains below all came from one sample that was sequenced in a study of patients and donors after allogeneic stem cell transplantation. MiXCR, applied by TCRdb to the RT-PCR reads, yields one record per CDR3 protein. This sample has 800,000 to 1,000,000 distinct CDR3 sequences, with roughly 18% found just once. Sequencing was carried out using blood, either unsorted or a sorted T cell fraction (not recorded which). The source of these receptors is a human donor who was either an allogeneic HSCT recipient or a stem cell or donor lymphocyte infusion donor (not recorded which). It is not recorded whose cells these are; they may come from a transplant donor.

CDR3: CAASPGQGGTF. As DNA, the CDR3 is TGTGCCGCATCTCCCGGACAGGGTGGCACCTTC. The chain uses TRBV10-3 and TRBJ1-2, with TRBD1 matching over 8 bases. The CDR3 totals 11 residues. CDR1 is ENHRY, CDR2 SYGVKD, per germline. The J segment lost 13 bases and the V segment lost 11 bases, leaving 12 bases of the junction unmatched.

This clonotype was counted between two and nine times. In nucleotides, the CDR3 is TGCAGCGTTGACGGGACAGGGTCAGAGACCCAGTACTTC. Translated, it gives CSVDGTGSETQYF. The genes are TRBV29-1 and TRBJ2-5; 9 bases align to TRBD1. Germline CDR1 reads SQVTM; CDR2 reads ANQGSEA. CDR3 length: 13 amino acids. With 3 bases clipped from V and 4 bases from J, the junction kept 3 bases outside the gene matches.

This clonotype was counted between two and nine times. The gene calls are TRBV9 and TRBJ2-1, with D perhaps assigned TRBD1 or TRBD2 (5 bases each). Trimming left V 3 bases short and J 6 bases short, with 19 bases between. Germline lookup yields CDR1 SGDLS and CDR2 YYNGEE. CDR3 length equals 16 residues. This CDR3 is CASSERDYPGANEQFF. CDR3 DNA: TGTGCCAGCAGCGAAAGAGACTACCCCGGGGCCAATGAGCAGTTCTTC.

This chain links TRBV5-5 with TRBJ2-7; D is possibly TRBD2 (6 bases). The CDR3 is 14 residues long. The V and J ends lost 4 bases and 6 bases respectively, with 17 bases between them. CDR1 is SGHKS and CDR2 is YYEKEE in the germline V gene (reference sequence). CDR3 loop: CASSRTPGDGEQYF. DNA for the CDR3: TGTGCCAGCAGCCGGACACCGGGGGACGGCGAGCAGTACTTC.

With regard to this clonotype: This likely stems from a read error, as it lies one base from a far larger clone. The rearrangement joins TRBV4-1 to TRBJ1-1; D not certain. This CDR3 region has 13 residues. CDR1 is MGHRA, CDR2 YSYEKL, per germline. V dropped 0 bases and J dropped 1 base, with 3 bases sitting between them. The CDR3 loop reads CASSQEQNTEAFF. For the CDR3, the DNA is TGCGCCAGCAGCCAAGAACAGAACACTGAAGCTTTCTTT.

This clonotype appeared many times. CDR3 region: CASSSGLLTYEQYF. The CDR3 nucleotides read TGTGCCAGCAGCTCGGGACTTCTAACCTACGAGCAGTACTTC. V gene TRBV7-6 combines with J gene TRBJ2-7, with D maybe TRBD2 (6 bases). Trimming took off 4 bases at V and 2 bases at J, with 12 bases between the two ends. Looked up from germline, CDR1 is SGHVS and CDR2 is FNYEAQ. The CDR3 covers 14 residues.

The chain couples TRBV6-1 to TRBJ1-6; D is ambiguous. Per the germline V gene, CDR1 is MNHNS and CDR2 is SASEGT. Trimming left V 6 bases short and J 0 bases short, with 15 bases between. The CDR3 sequence is 17 residues long. The CDR3 DNA is TGTGCCAGCAGCCGTGGACGGCCCAGCTCCTATAATTCACCCCTCCACTTT. Translating it yields CASSRGRPSSYNSPLHF.

This rearrangement joins TRBV6-2 or TRBV6-3 to TRBJ1-1; D not certain. The CDR3 consists of 14 residues. Trimming left V 4 bases short and J 1 base short, with 10 bases between. The germline gives CDR1 MNHEY, CDR2 SVGEGT. In nucleotides, the CDR3 is TGTGCCAGCAGTTTCGCCAGAACGAACACTGAAGCTTTCTTT. Protein sequence: CASSFARTNTEAFF.

In its sample, this clonotype was seen a few times. The rearrangement links TRBV9 to TRBJ1-4; D is unresolved. Germline lookup yields CDR1 SGDLS and CDR2 YYNGEE. The CDR3 loop spans 14 amino acids. V lost 1 base to trimming and J lost 1 base, with 5 bases between them. CDR3 DNA sequence: TGTGCCAGCAGCGTAACGAGAACTAATGAAAAACTGTTTTTT. Translation gives CASSVTRTNEKLFF.

The chain couples TRBV19 to TRBJ1-5; 9 nucleotides line up with TRBD1. The CDR3 spans 14 residues. Per the germline V gene, CDR1 is LNHDA and CDR2 is SQIVND (reference sequence). J was trimmed by 6 bases and V by 7 bases; bases with no gene match: 7. CDR3 loop: CASITGQGFQPQHF. CDR3 nucleotides: TGTGCCAGTATCACGGGACAGGGATTTCAGCCCCAGCATTTT.

V is TRBV14 and J is TRBJ2-3; D not certain. The V end lost 3 bases, the J end lost 6 bases, and 10 bases lay between the germline ends. Germline V gene lookup returns CDR1 SGHDN and CDR2 FVKESK. CDR3 size: 13 residues. The CDR3 DNA sequence: TGTGCCAGCAGCCACCTCAGAGTCGATACGCAGTATTTT. This sequence encodes CASSHLRVDTQYF.

This chain uses TRBV27 with TRBJ2-7; 12 nucleotides agree with TRBD2. Germline CDR1 reads MNHEY; CDR2 reads SMNVEV (reference sequence). The CDR3 has 15 residues. Unmatched junction bases numbered 8, after V lost 7 bases and J lost 4 bases. The chain's CDR3 is CASTMTSGRGYEQYF. In DNA, the CDR3 is TGTGCCAGCACCATGACTAGCGGGAGAGGTTACGAGCAGTACTTC.

This clonotype was picked up a small number of times. This chain connects TRBV4-3 to TRBJ2-2, with D possibly TRBD2 on 6 matching bases. This CDR3 comprises 14 residues. V dropped 2 bases and J dropped 5 bases, with 9 bases sitting between them. Germline-derived CDR1 and CDR2 are LGHNA and YSLEER. CDR3 residues: CASSQPAGTGELFF. CDR3 DNA sequence: TGCGCCAGCAGCCAACCGGCGGGGACCGGGGAGCTGTTTTTT.

This clonotype has just a few counts. The chain couples TRBV20-1 to TRBJ2-5; 9 bases are a match to TRBD1. CDR3 size: 16 residues. Germline CDR1 reads DFQATT; CDR2 reads SNEGSKA (reference sequence). With 2 bases clipped from V and 3 bases from J, the junction kept 10 bases outside the gene matches. The CDR3 region has the DNA TGCAGTGCTAGATCGGGACAGGGCCGTTTCAAAGAGACCCAGTACTTC. It specifies CSARSGQGRFKETQYF.

The chain recombines TRBV19 with TRBJ1-5, with D hard to call. Germline values: CDR1 LNHDA, CDR2 SQIVND (reference sequence). V was trimmed by 3 bases and J by 1 base, leaving 10 bases between them. This CDR3 is 15 amino acids long. CDR3 protein: CASSMSTESNQPQHF. The CDR3, as DNA: TGTGCCAGTAGTATGTCCACTGAGAGCAATCAGCCCCAGCATTTT.

This clonotype was seen a handful of times. The chain is built from TRBV27 and TRBJ2-2, with 9 bases matching TRBD1. V shed 11 bases, J shed 4 bases, and the junction held 11 bases outside the gene matches. Germline V gives CDR1 MNHEY, CDR2 SMNVEV (reference sequence). This CDR3 has 15 amino acids. The CDR3 region is CASRLQGARTGELFF. In DNA, the CDR3 is TGTGCCTCCCGACTACAGGGGGCTCGCACCGGGGAGCTGTTTTTT.

This sequence joins TRBV20-1 and TRBJ2-1, with 12 bases lining up with TRBD2. V was clipped by 5 bases and J by 7 bases; unmatched bases: 6. This CDR3 is built from 14 residues. Germline V gives CDR1 DFQATT, CDR2 SNEGSKA (reference sequence). DNA of the CDR3: TGCAGTGCTCTAGCGGGAGGGCCTTCAAATGAGCAGTTCTTC. This translates into CSALAGGPSNEQFF.

The V and J genes are TRBV29-1 and TRBJ2-7; D tentatively fits TRBD1 or TRBD2 (6 bases each). With 2 bases removed from V and 7 bases from J, the gap between germline ends came to 15 bases. Germline V gene lookup returns CDR1 SQVTM and CDR2 ANQGSEA. The CDR3 consists of 13 residues. This CDR3 is CSVEMEGGWEQYF. The CDR3 DNA sequence: TGCAGCGTTGAAATGGAGGGGGGTTGGGAGCAGTACTTC.

This clonotype was recorded a few times. The chain combines TRBV5-4 with TRBJ2-1; 10 positions agree with TRBD1. J was trimmed by 4 bases and V by 4 bases; bases with no gene match: 5. From germline, CDR1 is SGHNT and CDR2 YYREEE (reference sequence). The CDR3 contains 15 residues. CDR3 in amino acids: CASSGDRGRYNEQFF. The CDR3 coding sequence is TGTGCCAGCAGCGGGGACAGGGGAAGGTACAATGAGCAGTTCTTC.

This clonotype was found many times. The J gene is TRBJ2-7, the V gene TRBV12-3 or TRBV12-4; D is undetermined. Trimming pared 1 base from V and 4 bases from J, leaving 14 bases between. CDR3 length: 15 residues. The CDR3 loop reads CASSLVQLPNYEQYF. For the CDR3, the DNA is TGTGCCAGCAGTTTAGTTCAGCTTCCAAATTACGAGCAGTACTTC.

V and J are TRBV5-1 and TRBJ2-2; D gene unclear. The CDR3 runs to 19 residues. Germline V gives CDR1 SGHRS, CDR2 YFSETQ. Trimming cost V 2 bases and J 1 base, with 21 bases left between them. This chain's CDR3 is CASSLGPVTPKLNTGELFF. CDR3 DNA: TGCGCCAGCAGCTTAGGGCCCGTGACTCCTAAACTGAACACCGGGGAGCTGTTTTTT. Combining the CDR3 with reference TRBV5-1 and TRBJ2-2 gives the whole variable domain KAGVTQTPRYLIKTRGQQVTLSCSPISGHRSVSWYQQTPGQGLQFLFEYFSETQRNKGNFPGRFSGRQFSNSRSEMNVSTLELGDSALYLCASSLGPVTPKLNTGELFFGEGSRLTVL.

CDR3 coding DNA: TGTGCCAGCAACTACAGACAGGTAACAACAAACACTGAAGCTTTCTTT. It is translated as CASNYRQVTTNTEAFF. The V gene is TRBV6-1, the J gene TRBJ1-1; possible D gene TRBD1, 6 bases. The CDR3 has 16 residues. Trimming took off 7 bases at V and 2 bases at J, with 20 bases between the two ends. Germline V gene data show CDR1 as MNHNS and CDR2 as SASEGT.

This clonotype was seen a handful of times. The chain has TRBV18 and TRBJ1-1; D ambiguous. CDR3 length: 17 residues. Germline values: CDR1 KGHSH, CDR2 LQKENI. V shed 1 base and J shed 5 bases, with 20 bases lying between them. CDR3 DNA: TGTGCCAGCTCACCACTTTCGGTCGGGGTTGGTGGAACTGAAGCTTTCTTT. Translated: CASSPLSVGVGGTEAFF.

This clonotype was seen many times. The chain carries TRBV29-1 and TRBJ2-7; D is ambiguous. In germline, CDR1 is SQVTM, CDR2 ANQGSEA. This CDR3 has 13 amino acids. The V and J ends lost 4 bases and 3 bases respectively, with 13 bases between them. The CDR3 DNA reads as TGCAGCGTTGTGCGCACCGGTGGCTACGAGCAGTACTTC. This encodes CSVVRTGGYEQYF.

This chain joins TRBV7-3 and TRBJ2-1, with D possibly matching TRBD2 (6 bases). V was shortened by 1 base and J by 1 base, with 14 bases between the two germline ends. Germline loops: CDR1 SGHTA, CDR2 FQGTGA. This CDR3 comprises 17 residues. DNA of the CDR3: TGTGCCAGCAGCTTAAGGGGGGTGGAGGCGTCCTACAATGAGCAGTTCTTC. This codes for CASSLRGVEASYNEQFF.

This chain connects TRBV25-1 to TRBJ1-5, with no clear D. The CDR3 length is 16 residues. The V gene lost 6 bases and the J gene lost 3 bases, with 18 bases spanning the gap. Germline CDR1 reads MGHDK; CDR2 reads SYGVNS. The CDR3 DNA is TGTGCCAGCAGCGGTTCAGGCGTGGGCAACAATCAGCCCCAGCATTTT. Translation gives CASSGSGVGNNQPQHF.

This clonotype was detected only a few times. The V call is TRBV5-1, the J call TRBJ1-6; a weak D match, TRBD1 (6 bases). V lost 0 bases and J lost 10, with 17 bases in between. This CDR3 is built from 16 residues. Germline CDR1 reads SGHRS; CDR2 reads YFSETQ. For the CDR3, the DNA is TGCGCCAGCAGCTTGGATCGGGGGCAGGGAGGCTCACCCCTCCACTTT. As protein: CASSLDRGQGGSPLHF.